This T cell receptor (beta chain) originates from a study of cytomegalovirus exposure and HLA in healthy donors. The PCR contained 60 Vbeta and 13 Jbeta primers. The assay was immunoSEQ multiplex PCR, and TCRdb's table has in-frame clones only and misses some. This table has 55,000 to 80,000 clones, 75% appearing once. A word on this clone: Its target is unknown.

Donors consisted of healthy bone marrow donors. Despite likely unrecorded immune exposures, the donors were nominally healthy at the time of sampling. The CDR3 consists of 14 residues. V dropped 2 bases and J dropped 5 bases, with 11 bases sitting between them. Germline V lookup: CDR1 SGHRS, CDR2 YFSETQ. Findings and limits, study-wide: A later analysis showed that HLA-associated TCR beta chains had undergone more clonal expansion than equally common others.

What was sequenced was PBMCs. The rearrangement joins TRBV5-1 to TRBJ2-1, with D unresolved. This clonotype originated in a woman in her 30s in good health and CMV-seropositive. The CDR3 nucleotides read TGCGCCAGCAGCTTACAATACGTAAACAATGAGCAGTTCTTC. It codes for CASSLQYVNNEQFF. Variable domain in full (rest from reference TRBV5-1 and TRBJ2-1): KAGVTQTPRYLIKTRGQQVTLSCSPISGHRSVSWYQQTPGQGLQFLFEYFSETQRNKGNFPGRFSGRQFSNSRSEMNVSTLELGDSALYLCASSLQYVNNEQFFGPGTRLTVL.